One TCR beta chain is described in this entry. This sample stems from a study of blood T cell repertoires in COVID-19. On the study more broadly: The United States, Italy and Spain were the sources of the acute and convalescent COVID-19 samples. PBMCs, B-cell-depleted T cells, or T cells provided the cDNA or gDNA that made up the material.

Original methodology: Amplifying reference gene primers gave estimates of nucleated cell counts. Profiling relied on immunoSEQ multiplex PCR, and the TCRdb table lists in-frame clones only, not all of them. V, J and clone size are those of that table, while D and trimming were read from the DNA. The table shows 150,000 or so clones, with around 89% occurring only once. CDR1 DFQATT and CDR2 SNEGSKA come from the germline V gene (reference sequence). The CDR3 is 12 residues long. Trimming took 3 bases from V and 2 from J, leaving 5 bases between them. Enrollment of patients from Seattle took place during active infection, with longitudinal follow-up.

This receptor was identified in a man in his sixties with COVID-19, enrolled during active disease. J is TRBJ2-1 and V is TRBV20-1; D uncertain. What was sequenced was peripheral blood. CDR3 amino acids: CSASFTYNEQFF. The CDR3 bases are TGCAGTGCTAGTTTTACCTACAATGAGCAGTTCTTC.